This T cell receptor beta chain comes out of a study of T-cell memory formation after mild COVID-19. TCRdb re-called the 5' RACE reads through MiXCR, storing one row per CDR3 protein. The sample shows a few hundred thousand distinct CDR3 sequences, under 20% of them seen only once. The CDR3 sequence is 11 residues long. Trimming removed 8 bases at V and 0 bases at J, with 4 bases between. The germline V gene has CDR1 MNHEY and CDR2 SVGAGI. The TCR comes from a man between 18 and 29 years old who had mild COVID-19 (a few samples of this study predate the infection). Cell type and time point are not known. The V gene is TRBV6-5, the J gene TRBJ2-5; no reliable D call. Input material: PBMCs or a T cell subset sorted from them (not recorded which). CDR3: CASADQETQYF. The DNA of the CDR3 is TGTGCCAGCGCGGACCAAGAGACCCAGTACTTC.